What follows are 32 T cell receptor beta chains derived from one specimen sequenced in a study of T cell repertoires in ileal Crohn's disease (dated by TCRdb to about 2019). Library preparation was by the immunoSEQ multiplex PCR assay. Imported from immuneACCESS, the table was reduced by TCRdb to in-frame sequences with V and J called. These copies leave out some clones; in studies compared against another copy, an unresolved V gene accounts for under half, and the cause of the remainder is not known. A total of approximately 27,000 clones appear in this sample, around four fifths of them only once. Of the sample, 15% to 20% falls within the top ten clones. Sample: ileal tissue. The receptors were sampled from an adult with Crohn's disease.

This rearrangement joins TRBV5-4 to TRBJ1-1; D is ambiguous. This CDR3 region has 13 residues. Trimming removed 4 bases at V and 4 bases at J, with 11 bases between. Germline assignment: CDR1 SGHNT and CDR2 YYREEE (reference sequence). The CDR3 region is CASSGREVTEAFF. The DNA of the CDR3 is TGTGCCAGCAGCGGAAGGGAGGTCACTGAAGCTTTCTTT.

This clone appeared a few times. The rearrangement links TRBV9 to TRBJ2-7; 8 positions agree with TRBD1. Trimming removed 4 bases from V and 0 bases from J; junction bases left unmatched: 3. The germline V gene encodes CDR1 SGDLS and CDR2 YYNGEE. CDR3 length: 14 residues. As DNA, the CDR3 is TGTGCCAGCAGCCCGGGACAGGCCTCCTACGAGCAGTACTTC. Translation: CASSPGQASYEQYF.

The chain employs TRBV10-3 and TRBJ2-7; the D gene is possibly TRBD2 (6 bases). Trimming stripped 10 bases from V and 4 bases from J, with 20 bases between. CDR1 is ENHRY and CDR2 is SYGVKD in the germline V gene. CDR3 length: 14 amino acids. CDR3 residues: CATRRDPAVYEQYF. CDR3 DNA sequence: TGTGCCACTCGGAGGGACCCTGCCGTGTACGAGCAGTACTTC.

This chain joins TRBV7-9 and TRBJ2-4; unclear D gene. CDR3 length: 13 residues. The germline V and J ends were trimmed by 6 bases and 7 bases, with 13 bases remaining between them. Germline lookup yields CDR1 SEHNR and CDR2 FQNEAQ (reference sequence). The CDR3 sequence is CASSYYSENIQYF. The CDR3 DNA follows: TGTGCCAGCAGTTATTACAGTGAGAACATTCAGTACTTC.

The chain combines TRBV5-6 with TRBJ2-5; D uncertain. The ends were cut back, 0 bases at V and 4 bases at J, with 10 bases in the middle. The CDR3 totals 14 residues. Germline values: CDR1 SGHDT, CDR2 YYEEEE. The CDR3 DNA reads as TGTGCCAGCAGCTTGGCCCATACAGCAGAGACCCAGTACTTC. This encodes CASSLAHTAETQYF.

The chain is built from TRBV6-1 and TRBJ2-5, with D possibly TRBD2 on 5 matching bases. The CDR3 runs to 14 residues. Trimming removed 5 bases from V and 1 base from J, with 11 bases in between. The V gene's germline CDR1 is MNHNS and CDR2 SASEGT. CDR3 sequence: CASSLAPRQETQYF. DNA for the CDR3: TGTGCCAGCAGTTTAGCGCCTCGCCAAGAGACCCAGTACTTC.

This clone was found a few times. The chain links TRBV7-3 to TRBJ1-1, with D perhaps TRBD1 (6 bases). Deletions cut 7 bases from V and 8 bases from J, with 17 bases between. From germline, CDR1 is SGHTA and CDR2 FQGTGA. The length of the CDR3 is 13 residues. The CDR3 sequence: CASTPGGGREAFF. In DNA, the CDR3 is TGTGCCAGCACCCCGGGCGGGGGCCGGGAAGCTTTCTTT.

The J gene is TRBJ2-3, the V gene TRBV23-1; TRBD1 agrees at 9 bases. TRBV23-1 is filed as an ORF, its function uncertain. V lost 3 bases and J lost 3; bases outside the gene matches: 4. The CDR3 is made up of 15 amino acids. Here the CDR3 reads CASSHPGQGTDTQYF. CDR3 coding DNA: TGCGCCAGCAGTCACCCGGGACAGGGTACAGATACGCAGTATTTT.

The chain has TRBV6-5 and TRBJ1-1, with a weak D call TRBD1 (6 bases). The CDR3 length is 14 residues. CDR1 and CDR2 (germline): MNHEY, SVGAGI. V lost 2 bases to trimming and J lost 3 bases, with 10 bases between them. The CDR3 loop reads CASSYPGGHTEAFF. For the CDR3, the DNA is TGTGCCAGCAGTTACCCGGGGGGGCACACTGAAGCTTTCTTT.

This chain joins TRBV10-1 and TRBJ2-5, with 10 positions matching TRBD2. From germline, CDR1 is WNHNN and CDR2 SYGVQD (reference sequence). The CDR3 has 21 residues. The junction had 23 bases not matched to a gene; V was cut back by 3 bases and J by 4 bases. CDR3 bases: TGCGCCAGCAGTGATTTAGTCAACTCAGCGGGAGGGAAGAGTCGGGGAGAGACCCAGTACTTC. Its translation is CASSDLVNSAGGKSRGETQYF.

The V gene is TRBV6-5, the J gene TRBJ1-4; the D is unclear. The CDR3 is made up of 14 amino acids. From germline, CDR1 is MNHEY and CDR2 SVGAGI. The CDR3 sequence: CAATNGPGREKLFF. The CDR3, as DNA: TGTGCAGCTACGAACGGCCCGGGGAGGGAAAAACTGTTTTTT.

CDR3 sequence reads: CSVDWPEGEQFF. The CDR3 nucleotides are TGCAGCGTTGACTGGCCAGAGGGTGAGCAGTTCTTC. The chain uses TRBV29-1 and TRBJ2-1; tentative D call: TRBD2 (5 bases). V was trimmed by 3 bases and J by 9 bases, leaving 12 bases between them. The CDR3 extends over 12 amino acids. Germline lookup yields CDR1 SQVTM and CDR2 ANQGSEA.

For this clone: A much larger clone differs by one base, so this may be a read error. This chain uses TRBV5-4 with TRBJ2-7, with 9 positions matching TRBD1. The germline gives CDR1 SGHNT, CDR2 YYREEE (reference sequence). Trimming cost V 4 bases and J 3 bases; bases outside gene matches: 5. The CDR3 totals 14 residues. DNA for the CDR3: TGTGCCAGCAGCCCCCGGGACAGGGACTACGAGCAGTACTTC. Translation: CASSPRDRDYEQYF.

This chain joins TRBV2 and TRBJ1-1; D gene ambiguous. Germline V gene data show CDR1 as SNHLY and CDR2 as FYNNEI. The CDR3 sequence is 15 residues long. Trimming pared 3 bases from V and 0 bases from J, leaving 11 bases between. The CDR3 sequence is CASSDVPGLNTEAFF. As DNA, the CDR3 is TGTGCCAGCAGTGATGTGCCGGGGTTGAACACTGAAGCTTTCTTT.

The V call is TRBV7-2, the J call TRBJ2-3, with 11 bases that match TRBD2. V lost 1 base to trimming and J lost 6 bases; unmatched junction nucleotides: 6. The CDR3 extends over 16 amino acids. The germline V gene encodes CDR1 SGHTA and CDR2 FQGNSA. As DNA, the CDR3 is TGTGCCAGCAGCTTAGATGGTAGCGGGGGGGCTGATACGCAGTATTTT. The encoded protein is CASSLDGSGGADTQYF.

The CDR3 protein is CASSHGTPNEKLFF. Written as DNA, the CDR3 is TGCGCCAGCAGCCACGGGACACCAAATGAAAAACTGTTTTTT. This chain connects TRBV4-3 to TRBJ1-4, with D possibly being TRBD1 (6 bases). Trimming left V 3 bases short and J 5 bases short, with 10 bases between. The CDR3 length is 14 residues. CDR1 and CDR2 (germline): LGHNA, YSLEER.

This clone was detected only a few times. V and J are TRBV6-1 and TRBJ1-2, with TRBD1 as a possible D gene (6 bases). V shed 5 bases and J shed 2 bases, with 15 bases lying between them. Germline V CDR1 and CDR2: MNHNS, SASEGT. The CDR3 runs 15 residues. As DNA, the CDR3 is TGTGCCAGCAGTCCTACAGGGTTGGGGAACTATGGCTACACCTTC. Translating it yields CASSPTGLGNYGYTF.

The CDR3 sequence: CASSLVPSGIGELFF. CDR3 DNA sequence: TGTGCCAGCAGCTTGGTCCCTTCCGGGATCGGGGAGCTGTTTTTT. The V gene is TRBV5-4, the J gene TRBJ2-2, with D possibly being TRBD2 (5 bases). CDR1 SGHNT and CDR2 YYREEE come from the germline V gene (reference sequence). Trimming stripped 0 bases from V and 7 bases from J, with 13 bases between. This CDR3 is 15 amino acids long.

The gene calls are TRBV29-1 and TRBJ2-7, with D perhaps matching TRBD1 (5 bases). The CDR3 runs 13 residues. The V gene lost 7 bases and the J gene lost 3 bases, with 16 bases spanning the gap. Looked up from germline, CDR1 is SQVTM and CDR2 is ANQGSEA. The CDR3, as DNA: TGCAGCGCTACCGACAGAGTTTACTACGAGCAGTACTTC. Its translation is CSATDRVYYEQYF.

This chain connects TRBV29-1 to TRBJ2-3; 9 bases line up with TRBD2. V shed 6 bases and J 4 bases; nucleotides not matched to a gene: 8. CDR3 length equals 14 residues. Per germline, CDR1 SQVTM and CDR2 ANQGSEA. The CDR3 is CSVISGGYADTQYF. The CDR3, as DNA: TGCAGCGTGATAAGCGGGGGGTATGCAGATACGCAGTATTTT.

The chain has TRBV19 and TRBJ2-7; tentatively, D is TRBD1 (5 bases). This CDR3 is 13 amino acids long. Germline CDR1 is LNHDA and CDR2 is SQIVND (reference sequence). Trimming stripped 6 bases from V and 1 base from J, with 10 bases between. CDR3 nucleotide sequence: TGTGCCAGTAGCTACAGGCCGTCCTACGAGCAGTACTTC. Its translation: CASSYRPSYEQYF.

The V call is TRBV27, the J call TRBJ1-5; D uncertain. The germline CDR1 and CDR2 sequences are MNHEY and SMNVEV (reference sequence). Trimming took 3 bases from V and 3 from J, leaving 3 bases between them. CDR3 size: 12 residues. As DNA, the CDR3 is TGTGCCAGCAGTTTCATCAATCAGCCCCAGCATTTT. Translation: CASSFINQPQHF.

The genes are TRBV2 and TRBJ2-5; 12 bases match TRBD2. Germline CDR1 and CDR2: SNHLY and FYNNEI. Trimming cost V 4 bases and J 12 bases; bases outside gene matches: 15. The CDR3 has 16 amino acids. The CDR3 region has the DNA TGTGCCAGCAGTGGCGCGACTAGCGGGGGTCTACTACCGGAGTACTTC. Encoded protein: CASSGATSGGLLPEYF.

Notes on this clone: The sample has other DNA sequences that encode this CDR3 too. The chain's CDR3 is CASSLVGGYEQYF. CDR3 in DNA: TGTGCCAGCAGCTTGGTCGGGGGATACGAGCAGTACTTC. The chain links TRBV7-2 to TRBJ2-7; perhaps TRBD2 as D (6 bases). Germline V gene data show CDR1 as SGHTA and CDR2 as FQGNSA. The CDR3 totals 13 residues. V was shortened by 3 bases and J by 4 bases, with 10 bases between the two germline ends.

This chain uses TRBV10-3 with TRBJ2-3; tentatively, D is TRBD2 (6 bases). Trimming removed 4 bases at V and 6 bases at J, with 11 bases between. The CDR3 has 13 residues. Germline-derived CDR1 and CDR2 are ENHRY and SYGVKD. This chain's CDR3 is CAISVSAGDTQYF. The CDR3 region has the DNA TGTGCCATCAGTGTTAGTGCGGGGGATACGCAGTATTTT.

This chain joins TRBV4-2 and TRBJ1-2; the D gene is possibly TRBD1 (6 bases). Germline loops: CDR1 LGHNA, CDR2 YNFKEQ. There are 17 residues in the CDR3. With 0 bases removed from V and 2 bases from J, the gap between germline ends came to 16 bases. The CDR3, as DNA: TGTGCCAGCAGCCAAGATGAGGCACAGGGTTCCAACTATGGCTACACCTTC. Amino acids: CASSQDEAQGSNYGYTF.

This chain uses TRBV6-1 with TRBJ2-7; TRBD2 aligns across 7 bases. The germline CDR1 and CDR2 sequences are MNHNS and SASEGT. This CDR3 contains 15 residues. J lost 4 bases, V lost 7 bases, and 13 bases had no gene match. This CDR3 is CASKASGPQSYEQYF. The CDR3 DNA is TGTGCCAGCAAGGCTAGCGGACCCCAGTCGTACGAGCAGTACTTC.

The V gene is TRBV5-4, the J gene TRBJ2-5; weak D call: TRBD1 (5 bases). From germline, CDR1 is SGHNT and CDR2 YYREEE (reference sequence). V dropped 4 bases and J dropped 2 bases, with 12 bases sitting between them. This CDR3 spans 14 amino acids. The CDR3 DNA follows: TGTGCCAGCAGCCGCCCCCAGGGACAAGAGACCCAGTACTTC. Its protein product is CASSRPQGQETQYF.

Only a few counts were recorded for this clone. V and J are TRBV18 and TRBJ2-7; D gene ambiguous. The germline V gene has CDR1 KGHSH and CDR2 LQKENI. This CDR3 is built from 14 residues. Trimming took 5 bases from V and 6 from J, leaving 17 bases between them. The CDR3 DNA sequence: TGTGCCAGCTCATCCCCGACTCCCCCTCGCGAGCAGTACTTC. Its protein is CASSSPTPPREQYF.

V gene TRBV6-1 combines with J gene TRBJ1-2; no reliable D call. Germline assignment: CDR1 MNHNS and CDR2 SASEGT. The CDR3 covers 16 residues. The ends were cut back, 0 bases at V and 4 bases at J, with 15 bases in the middle. CDR3 region: CASSEAVAVSVYGYTF. The CDR3, as DNA: TGTGCCAGCAGTGAAGCCGTGGCGGTTTCAGTCTATGGCTACACCTTC.

The gene calls are TRBV5-1 and TRBJ2-2; 8 nucleotides line up with TRBD2. The CDR3 is made up of 16 amino acids. Germline V gives CDR1 SGHRS, CDR2 YFSETQ. V was clipped by 6 bases and J by 4 bases; unmatched bases: 11. DNA of the CDR3: TGCGCCAGCACTCCGGGACTAGTCAGGAGCACCGGGGAGCTGTTTTTT. Translation gives CASTPGLVRSTGELFF.

V and J are TRBV7-2 and TRBJ2-3; TRBD2 matches 13 bases. V trimming: 5 bases; J trimming: 3 bases; junction bases outside the gene matches: 5. This CDR3 spans 16 amino acids. Germline lookup yields CDR1 SGHTA and CDR2 FQGNSA. CDR3 bases: TGTGCCAGCAGCCGACTAGCGGGGGGCGGGACAGATACGCAGTATTTT. Translating it yields CASSRLAGGGTDTQYF.